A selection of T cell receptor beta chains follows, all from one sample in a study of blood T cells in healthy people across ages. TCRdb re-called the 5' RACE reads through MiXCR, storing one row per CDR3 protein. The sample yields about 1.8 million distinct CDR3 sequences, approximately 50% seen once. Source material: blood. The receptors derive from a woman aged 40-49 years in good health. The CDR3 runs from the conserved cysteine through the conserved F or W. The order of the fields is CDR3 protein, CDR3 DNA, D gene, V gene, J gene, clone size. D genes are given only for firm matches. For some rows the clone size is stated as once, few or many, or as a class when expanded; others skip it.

cdr3_aa: CASSSEGTEETQYF
cdr3_nt: TGTGCCAGCAGCTCCGAGGGGACAGAGGAGACCCAGTACTTC
d_call: TRBD1
v_call: TRBV7-9
j_call: TRBJ2-5
clone_size: few

cdr3_aa: CASSQDRAGGMDGYTF
cdr3_nt: TGTGCCAGCAGCCAAGACAGAGCTGGTGGAATGGATGGCTACACCTTC
d_call: .
v_call: TRBV14
j_call: TRBJ1-2
clone_size: few

cdr3_aa: CASTVAGGADTQYF
cdr3_nt: TGTGCCAGCACGGTTGCAGGGGGGGCAGATACGCAGTATTTT
d_call: .
v_call: TRBV6-1
j_call: TRBJ2-3
clone_size: .

cdr3_aa: CASSVPGLVDRFF
cdr3_nt: TGTGCCAGCAGCGTACCGGGACTAGTCGATCGGTTCTTC
d_call: TRBD2
v_call: TRBV7-9
j_call: TRBJ2-1
clone_size: .

cdr3_aa: CASRTGQDTPYGYTF
cdr3_nt: TGTGCCAGCAGAACGGGACAGGACACACCATATGGCTACACCTTC
d_call: TRBD1
v_call: TRBV5-4
j_call: TRBJ1-2
clone_size: .

cdr3_aa: CASILGGPTRGTEAFF
cdr3_nt: .
d_call: .
v_call: TRBV6-6
j_call: TRBJ1-1
clone_size: .

cdr3_aa: CASSREGNQETQYF
cdr3_nt: TGCGCCAGCAGCCGGGAAGGGAACCAAGAGACCCAGTACTTC
d_call: .
v_call: TRBV5-1
j_call: TRBJ2-5
clone_size: .

cdr3_aa: CASSPGGSSRNIQYF
cdr3_nt: TGTGCCAGCAGCCCCGGGGGGTCCTCTAGAAACATTCAGTACTTC
d_call: TRBD2
v_call: TRBV7-2
j_call: TRBJ2-4
clone_size: .

cdr3_aa: CSVAGQGRNQPQHF
cdr3_nt: TGCAGCGTTGCTGGACAGGGCCGCAATCAGCCCCAGCATTTT
d_call: TRBD1
v_call: TRBV29-1
j_call: TRBJ1-5
clone_size: .

cdr3_aa: CASSQEQGEINEQFF
cdr3_nt: TGTGCCAGCAGCCAAGAACAGGGGGAAATCAATGAGCAGTTCTTC
d_call: TRBD1
v_call: TRBV4-2
j_call: TRBJ2-1
clone_size: few

cdr3_aa: CASSYSTWGVPEAFF
cdr3_nt: TGTGCCAGCAGTTACTCAACATGGGGTGTCCCTGAAGCTTTCTTT
d_call: .
v_call: TRBV6-5
j_call: TRBJ1-1
clone_size: .

cdr3_aa: CASSPNPNQLQHF
cdr3_nt: TGTGCCAGCAGCCCCAACCCCAATCAGCTCCAGCATTTT
d_call: .
v_call: TRBV9
j_call: TRBJ1-5
clone_size: .

cdr3_aa: CASSLGVGGNEQYF
cdr3_nt: TGTGCCAGCAGCTTAGGGGTAGGGGGAAACGAGCAGTACTTC
d_call: .
v_call: TRBV11-2
j_call: TRBJ2-7
clone_size: few

cdr3_aa: CASSASGTSWYNEQFF
cdr3_nt: TGTGCCAGCAGCGCTTCCGGGACTAGCTGGTACAATGAGCAGTTCTTC
d_call: TRBD2
v_call: TRBV7-2
j_call: TRBJ2-1
clone_size: .

cdr3_aa: CSATIGLAGSGEQYF
cdr3_nt: TGCAGTGCCACGATAGGACTAGCGGGGTCTGGCGAGCAGTACTTC
d_call: TRBD2
v_call: TRBV20-1
j_call: TRBJ2-7
clone_size: .

cdr3_aa: CASSTASRGYF
cdr3_nt: TGTGCCAGCAGTACAGCGTCAAGGGGGTATTTT
d_call: .
v_call: TRBV28
j_call: TRBJ2-3
clone_size: .

cdr3_aa: CASSYMRAPTSGVSGANVLTF
cdr3_nt: TGTGCCAGCAGTTACATGAGAGCTCCCACCTCTGGCGTATCTGGGGCCAACGTCCTGACTTTC
d_call: .
v_call: TRBV6-2/TRBV6-3
j_call: TRBJ2-6
clone_size: .

cdr3_aa: CASSYSNTGFGANVLTF
cdr3_nt: TGTGCCAGCAGTTACTCGAACACAGGGTTTGGGGCCAACGTCCTGACTTTC
d_call: .
v_call: TRBV6-2/TRBV6-3
j_call: TRBJ2-6
clone_size: .

cdr3_aa: CASSPPGQGPGANVLTF
cdr3_nt: TGTGCCAGCAGCCCTCCGGGACAGGGTCCTGGGGCCAACGTCCTGACTTTC
d_call: TRBD1
v_call: TRBV7-2
j_call: TRBJ2-6
clone_size: few

cdr3_aa: CATMLDFLGEQFF
cdr3_nt: TGTGCCACCATGTTGGACTTTCTTGGTGAGCAGTTCTTC
d_call: .
v_call: TRBV15
j_call: TRBJ2-1
clone_size: few

cdr3_aa: CSARGDTAYEQYF
cdr3_nt: TGCAGTGCAAGAGGGGACACAGCTTACGAGCAGTACTTC
d_call: .
v_call: TRBV20-1
j_call: TRBJ2-7
clone_size: few

cdr3_aa: CASSAGGGQGYTGELFF
cdr3_nt: TGTGCCAGCAGCGCAGGAGGGGGACAGGGGTACACCGGGGAGCTGTTTTTT
d_call: TRBD1
v_call: TRBV11-2
j_call: TRBJ2-2
clone_size: .

cdr3_aa: CASSYDTGGERNTEAFF
cdr3_nt: TGTGCCAGCAGTTACGATACAGGGGGCGAGAGGAACACTGAAGCTTTCTTT
d_call: TRBD1
v_call: TRBV6-5
j_call: TRBJ1-1
clone_size: .

cdr3_aa: CSARLRGGPDTDTQYF
cdr3_nt: TGCAGTGCTAGATTGCGGGGGGGGCCGGACACAGATACGCAGTATTTT
d_call: TRBD2
v_call: TRBV20-1
j_call: TRBJ2-3
clone_size: .

cdr3_aa: CASSPNYALAHIQYF
cdr3_nt: TGTGCCAGCAGCCCAAACTACGCTCTAGCACACATTCAGTACTTC
d_call: .
v_call: TRBV6-2/TRBV6-3
j_call: TRBJ2-4
clone_size: .

cdr3_aa: CASSQDRGDLNTEAFF
cdr3_nt: TGTGCCAGCAGCCAAGACAGGGGAGACCTGAACACTGAAGCTTTCTTT
d_call: .
v_call: TRBV3-1
j_call: TRBJ1-1
clone_size: .

cdr3_aa: CASRSGAEPYYGYTF
cdr3_nt: TGTGCCAGCAGATCAGGGGCGGAACCATACTATGGCTACACCTTC
d_call: .
v_call: TRBV5-4
j_call: TRBJ1-2
clone_size: .

cdr3_aa: CASSLATGGSLYEQYF
cdr3_nt: TGTGCCAGCAGCTTAGCCACAGGGGGCTCTTTATACGAGCAGTACTTC
d_call: TRBD1
v_call: TRBV7-2
j_call: TRBJ2-7
clone_size: once

cdr3_aa: CATSRERLESTNEQFF
cdr3_nt: TGTGCCACCAGCAGAGAGAGACTAGAATCTACGAATGAGCAGTTCTTC
d_call: .
v_call: TRBV15
j_call: TRBJ2-1
clone_size: .

cdr3_aa: CASSLAQQGGYEQYF
cdr3_nt: TGTGCCAGCAGCTTAGCGCAACAGGGAGGCTACGAGCAGTACTTC
d_call: .
v_call: TRBV7-6
j_call: TRBJ2-7
clone_size: once